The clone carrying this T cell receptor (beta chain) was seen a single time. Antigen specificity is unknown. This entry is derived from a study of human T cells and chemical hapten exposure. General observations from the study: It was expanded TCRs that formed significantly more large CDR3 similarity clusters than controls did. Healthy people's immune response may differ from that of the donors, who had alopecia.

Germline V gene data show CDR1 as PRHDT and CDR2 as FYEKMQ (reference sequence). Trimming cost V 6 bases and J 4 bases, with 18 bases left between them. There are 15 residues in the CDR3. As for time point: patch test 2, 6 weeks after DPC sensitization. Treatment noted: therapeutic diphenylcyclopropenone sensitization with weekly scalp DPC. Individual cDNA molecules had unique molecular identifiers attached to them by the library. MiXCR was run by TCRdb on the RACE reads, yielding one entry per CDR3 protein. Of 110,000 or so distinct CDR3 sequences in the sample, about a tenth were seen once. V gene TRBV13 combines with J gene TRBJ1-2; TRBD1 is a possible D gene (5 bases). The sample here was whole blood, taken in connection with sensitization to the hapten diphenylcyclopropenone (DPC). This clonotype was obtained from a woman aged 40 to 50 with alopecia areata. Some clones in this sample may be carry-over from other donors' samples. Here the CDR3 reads CASSQSQGGLYGYTF. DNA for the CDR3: TGTGCCAGCAGTCAGTCTCAGGGAGGTCTCTATGGCTACACCTTC.